These 3 T cell receptor beta chains were sequenced from one sample in a study of T cell responses to AZD1222 COVID-19 vaccine. The repertoire was sequenced with immunoSEQ multiplex PCR; TCRdb's copy has only in-frame clones and lacks some. This table holds around 130,000 clones, about 86% found once. The sequences come from peripheral blood, collected on day 0 of AZD1222 vaccination. The receptor set was obtained from an adult in good health.

The chain combines TRBV29-1 with TRBJ2-7; 10 bases agree with TRBD1. After removal of 2 bases from V and 6 bases from J, the junction contained 4 bases not matched to a gene. The CDR3 extends over 13 amino acids. CDR1 is SQVTM and CDR2 is ANQGSEA in the germline V gene. The DNA for the CDR3 is TGCAGCGTTGAACGACAGGGGGCTGGCGAGCAGTACTTC. Translated: CSVERQGAGEQYF.

The chain joins TRBV7-9 to TRBJ1-5; 7 bases are shared with TRBD1. Trimming cost V 1 base and J 4 bases; bases outside gene matches: 4. The CDR3 consists of 15 residues. Germline V lookup: CDR1 SEHNR, CDR2 FQNEAQ (reference sequence). The CDR3 reads CASSLGQQGNQPQHF. CDR3 in DNA: TGTGCCAGCAGCTTAGGACAACAGGGGAATCAGCCCCAGCATTTT.

The chain is built from TRBV7-6 and TRBJ1-1; D perhaps matches TRBD1 (5 bases). CDR1 is SGHVS and CDR2 is FNYEAQ in the germline V gene. The CDR3 extends over 12 amino acids. V lost 5 bases to trimming and J lost 7 bases, with 11 bases between them. As DNA, the CDR3 is TGTGCCAGCAGCCCCGGGGGTAATGAAGCTTTCTTT. Protein sequence: CASSPGGNEAFF.